This TCR beta chain came from a study of blood T cell repertoires in COVID-19. Study background: PBMCs, B-cell-depleted T cells, or T cells provided the cDNA or gDNA that made up the material.

This study enrolled people aged about 18 to 95 from about two dozen US geographic areas. No more than 2 weeks before study entry, exposed participants had met a case of COVID-19. This clone was counted only a few times. A much larger clone sits a single nucleotide away, making a read error possible. In the original processing: Amplified reference gene primers provided the basis for estimating nucleated cell counts. Assay used: immunoSEQ multiplex PCR; TCRdb lists only in-frame clones, some missing. From that table come the V and J calls and clone size; the DNA was used to work out D and trimming. The table records about 250,000 clones, roughly 80% of them present only once. The CDR3 totals 13 residues. Germline CDR1 and CDR2: SGHNT and YYREEE (reference sequence). V lost 0 bases to trimming and J lost 0 bases, with 4 bases between them.

The TCR originated in a man between 35 and 55 years old who had been exposed to COVID-19. The material sequenced was PBMCs or T cells enriched from blood (not recorded which). The chain combines TRBV5-4 with TRBJ2-7, with D unclear. The CDR3 sequence: CASSLAGSYEQYF. The CDR3 DNA reads TGTGCCAGCAGCTTGGCGGGCTCCTACGAGCAGTACTTC.